Listed here are 6 T cell receptor beta chains from one sample, sequenced in a study of T cells after yellow fever vaccination (dated by TCRdb to the late 2010s). What the treatment or condition label conveys for this sample: live attenuated yellow fever vaccine strain. The method behind the library was 5' RACE. TCRdb records Illumina HiSeq 2500 as the sequencer. TCRdb took the public reads, trimmed them with fastp at Q25, ran MiXCR for clone calling and kept in-frame beta chains. CDR3 protein duplicates are merged, each entry listing the most common genes and DNA. For this sample the table gives fewer than 350,000 distinct CDR3 sequences, of which 8% to 10% were detected only once. About a sixth of the sample is taken by the ten largest. The source was PBMCs, collected on the day of the first yellow fever vaccination. The source is a man younger than 30 who received the YFV17D yellow fever vaccine.

This clonotype was observed a handful of times. The V and J genes are TRBV29-1 and TRBJ2-3; 7 bases are a match to TRBD2. Germline V gene sequence: CDR1 SQVTM, CDR2 ANQGSEA. Unmatched junction bases numbered 1, after V lost 3 bases and J lost 1 base. The CDR3 runs 13 residues. CDR3 loop: CSVDSGGTDTQYF. CDR3 sequence (DNA): TGCAGCGTTGACAGCGGGGGCACAGATACGCAGTATTTT.

The chain employs TRBV20-1 and TRBJ2-1; no definite D call. V was cut by 2 bases and J by 8 bases, with 10 bases left in between. The CDR3 runs to 12 residues. CDR1 and CDR2 (germline): DFQATT, SNEGSKA (reference sequence). CDR3 bases: TGCAGTGCTAGATTGTTGAGGTATGAGCAGTTCTTC. As protein: CSARLLRYEQFF.

The chain links TRBV6-5 to TRBJ2-1; the D is unclear. V was cut by 0 bases and J by 4 bases, with 7 bases left in between. This CDR3 spans 14 amino acids. Germline loops: CDR1 MNHEY, CDR2 SVGAGI. CDR3 DNA sequence: TGTGCCAGCAGTTACTCCAACAGTTACAATGAGCAGTTCTTC. It translates to CASSYSNSYNEQFF.

This clonotype appeared a few times. The J gene is TRBJ1-1, the V gene TRBV6-2 or TRBV6-3; D is uncertain. Germline CDR1 and CDR2: MNHEY and SVGEGT. The ends were cut back, 8 bases at V and 7 bases at J, with 17 bases in the middle. The CDR3 consists of 13 residues. CDR3 sequence (DNA): TGTGCCAGCTCCTTCTTACGGGCCAATGAAGCTTTCTTT. This sequence encodes CASSFLRANEAFF.

The chain employs TRBV29-1 and TRBJ1-1, with TRBD1 as a possible D gene (5 bases). CDR1 and CDR2 (germline): SQVTM, ANQGSEA. This CDR3 region has 14 residues. Trimming pared 4 bases from V and 0 bases from J, leaving 12 bases between. CDR3 amino acids: CSVGRGPMNTEAFF. The CDR3 region has the DNA TGCAGCGTTGGGAGGGGCCCGATGAACACTGAAGCTTTCTTT. The full variable domain, its missing parts supplied by reference TRBV29-1 and TRBJ1-1, is SAVISQKPSRDICQRGTSLTIQCQVDSQVTMMFWYRQQPGQSLTLIATANQGSEATYESGFVIDKFPISRPNLTFSTLTVSNMSPEDSSIYLCSVGRGPMNTEAFFGQGTRLTVV.

The rearrangement uses TRBV9 and TRBJ1-2; 7 bases align to TRBD1. Germline V gene lookup returns CDR1 SGDLS and CDR2 YYNGEE. V shed 3 bases and J 7 bases; nucleotides not matched to a gene: 6. This CDR3 spans 13 amino acids. In DNA form, the CDR3 reads TGTGCCAGCAGCGCCCGACAGGGCGGTGGCTACACCTTC. The encoded protein is CASSARQGGGYTF.